This TCR beta chain comes out of a study of blood T cells in healthy people across ages. Overall study findings and caveats: Possibly confounding the expanded clonotype changes was the fact that donor CMV status was unknown.

It was with a sample-barcoded 5' primer and a J-beta primer mix that a second PCR of roughly 7 to 12 cycles was run. TCRdb recomputed calls from the 5' RACE reads with MiXCR, one row per CDR3 protein. Among about 940,000 distinct CDR3 sequences listed, about 44% were seen once. A note on this clonotype: Its cognate antigen is unknown.

Germline V gives CDR1 DFQATT, CDR2 SNEGSKA (reference sequence). V was shortened by 6 bases and J by 0 bases, with 12 bases between the two germline ends. This CDR3 region has 13 residues. The receptor was derived from a man under 40 in good health. The rearrangement links TRBV20-1 to TRBJ2-7, with no clear D. Sample: blood. The DNA of the CDR3 is TGCAGTGCCCCGGACGTTAGCTCCTACGAGCAGTACTTC. Translating gives CSAPDVSSYEQYF.